This paragraph covers one T cell receptor beta chain sequence. The data are from a study of blood T cell repertoires in COVID-19. Across the whole study: The samples span acute and convalescent COVID-19 from the United States, Italy and Spain.

The Seattle patients, enrolled during active infection, were followed longitudinally. This CDR3 is built from 18 residues. CDR1 LGHNA and CDR2 YNFKEQ come from the germline V gene. The V segment lost 6 bases and the J segment 7 bases; nucleotides outside the gene matches: 22. Clones were sequenced by immunoSEQ multiplex PCR, and TCRdb holds only the in-frame ones, with some missing. The sample includes approximately 150,000 clones, roughly nine tenths seen only once; the top ten take over 10%. This sequence originates from a man aged 18-30 years with COVID-19, enrolled during active disease. This sequence joins TRBV4-2 and TRBJ2-5; 8 nucleotides agree with TRBD1. The sequencing input was peripheral blood. CDR3 loop: CASRLLGTGKNWVRTQYF. In nucleotides, the CDR3 is TGTGCCAGCAGACTCTTGGGGACAGGCAAAAATTGGGTAAGGACCCAGTACTTC.